Listed below are T cell receptor beta chains from one sample, sequenced in a study of cytomegalovirus exposure and HLA in healthy donors. Measured with immunoSEQ multiplex PCR; TCRdb has only the in-frame clones, and not every one. The table records 150,000 or so clones, approximately 80% of them present only once. Material for sequencing was PBMCs. The receptors shown here come from a male donor in good health and CMV-seropositive. Each CDR3 is given with its conserved first and last residue. A D gene is named only where the DNA matches it firmly. Part of the rows lack a size; the others show once, few, many or a class for expanded clones.

J | D | size | V | DNA | CDR3
TRBJ2-2 | NA | few | TRBV7-2 | TGTGCCAGCAGCTTCGGCGGACCGGGACAATACACCGGGGAGCTGTTTTTT | CASSFGGPGQYTGELFF
TRBJ2-5 | TRBD2 | NA | TRBV28 | TGTGCCAGCAGCTCGGGACTAGCGGGACCCACAGAGACCCAGTACTTC | CASSSGLAGPTETQYF
TRBJ1-3 | NA | NA | TRBV30 | TGTGCCTGGATGCGGCGCTCTGGAAACACCATATATTTT | CAWMRRSGNTIYF
TRBJ1-3 | NA | NA | TRBV28 | TGTGCCAGCAGTTCTATAGACATTGGAAACACCATATATTTT | CASSSIDIGNTIYF
TRBJ2-1 | TRBD1 | NA | TRBV9 | TGTGCCAGCAGCGCCCCGGGACAGGGCTCCTACAATGAGCAGTTCTTC | CASSAPGQGSYNEQFF
TRBJ1-1 | NA | NA | TRBV6-1 | TGTGCCAGCAGTGCTCCGGGGAGTAACACTGAAGCTTTCTTT | CASSAPGSNTEAFF
TRBJ1-2 | NA | NA | TRBV28 | TGTGCCAGCAGTTCGATGACGGGAGTCTATGGCTACACCTTC | CASSSMTGVYGYTF
TRBJ1-5 | NA | few | TRBV7-9 | TGTGCCAGCAGCTTGGGCGGGGTCGGGCGGCCCCAGCATTTT | CASSLGGVGRPQHF
TRBJ2-3 | NA | NA | TRBV10-1 | TGCGCCAGCAGTCCAACATTCACAGATACGCAGTATTTT | CASSPTFTDTQYF
TRBJ2-3 | TRBD2 | NA | TRBV9 | TGTGCCAGCAGCGTAGATGCTAGCGGTTTCACAGATACGCAGTATTTT | CASSVDASGFTDTQYF
TRBJ2-3 | NA | NA | TRBV7-9 | TGTGCCAGCAGCTTATCTACAGGCACAGATACGCAGTATTTT | CASSLSTGTDTQYF
TRBJ2-3 | NA | NA | TRBV18 | TGTGCCAGCTCACCGACGGGAGATACGCAGTATTTT | CASSPTGDTQYF
TRBJ1-1 | NA | NA | TRBV7-9 | TGTGCCAGCACCCTCCCCCTCGGGACTGAAGCTTTCTTT | CASTLPLGTEAFF
TRBJ2-1 | NA | NA | TRBV30 | TGTGCCTGGACAGGTGCAGGTGAGCAGTTCTTC | CAWTGAGEQFF
TRBJ2-7 | NA | NA | TRBV27 | TGTGCCAGCAGTTTTAGACAAACTCCCTACGAGCAGTACTTC | CASSFRQTPYEQYF
TRBJ2-7 | TRBD1 | once | TRBV28 | TGTGCCAGCAGTCCCCCGACAGGGGTCTCGCACGAGCAGTACTTC | CASSPPTGVSHEQYF
TRBJ1-5 | NA | few | TRBV28 | TGTGCCAGCACCGGACAGCTGATTAATCAGCCCCAGCATTTT | CASTGQLINQPQHF
TRBJ2-3 | NA | NA | TRBV21-1 | TGTGCCACCCGTCCGATAAGACAGGAGACAAGACTAGCGGGAGATTCAGATACGCAGTATTTT | CATRPIRQETRLAGDSDTQYF
TRBJ1-2 | NA | NA | TRBV27 | TGTGCCAGCAGTTTGCAGGGATATGGCTACACCTTC | CASSLQGYGYTF
TRBJ2-4 | NA | NA | TRBV11-2 | TGTGCCAGCAGCCGACGTTCCTCGGGGGTAGCCAAAAACATTCAGTACTTC | CASSRRSSGVAKNIQYF
TRBJ1-1 | NA | NA | TRBV9 | TGTGCCAGCAGCACCGGGTCGCAGCCTACTGAAGCTTTCTTT | CASSTGSQPTEAFF
TRBJ1-2 | NA | NA | TRBV19 | TGTGCCAGTAGTATGGAGGGACACTATGGCTACACCTTC | CASSMEGHYGYTF
TRBJ1-2 | NA | NA | TRBV6-5 | TGTGCCAGCAGCCAGGCTAGGGGGGGGCACACCTTC | CASSQARGGHTF
TRBJ2-1 | TRBD2 | NA | TRBV28 | TGTGCCAGCAAAGGCCGCGGGGTTACACCGGGACTAGCGGCCTACAATGAGCAGTTCTTC | CASKGRGVTPGLAAYNEQFF
TRBJ2-5 | NA | NA | TRBV21-1 | TGTGCCAGCAGCAAAGTGAATAGGGGGACTAGGGAGACCCAGTACTTC | CASSKVNRGTRETQYF
TRBJ1-1 | NA | NA | TRBV7-6 | TGTGCCAGCAGCTTAGAATCTGTCGTGAGGGACACTGAAGCTTTCTTT | CASSLESVVRDTEAFF
TRBJ1-1 | TRBD1 | NA | TRBV7-8 | TGTGCCAGCAGCTTAGCAGGACAGGGTGGGACTGAAGCTTTCTTT | CASSLAGQGGTEAFF
TRBJ1-5 | NA | NA | TRBV7-2 | TGTGCCAGCAGCTCCAATAATCAGCCCCAGCATTTT | CASSSNNQPQHF
TRBJ2-7 | NA | NA | TRBV5-1 | TGCGCCAGCAGACTACAGGGATCTAGCTACGAGCAGTACTTC | CASRLQGSSYEQYF
TRBJ2-7 | NA | once | TRBV27 | TGTGCCAGCAGGAAGGGCGGGTCCTACGAGCAGTACTTC | CASRKGGSYEQYF
TRBJ2-1 | NA | NA | TRBV7-9 | TGTGCCAGCAGCCCCCCATTCAATTCCTACAATGAGCAGTTCTTC | CASSPPFNSYNEQFF
TRBJ2-2 | TRBD2 | NA | TRBV14 | TGTGCCAGCAGAGTAGCGGGAGCGAACACCGGGGAGCTGTTTTTT | CASRVAGANTGELFF
TRBJ2-7 | NA | NA | TRBV27 | TGTGCCACCAAAACTAGCTCCCACACTTCCTACGAGCAGTACTTC | CATKTSSHTSYEQYF
TRBJ2-1 | TRBD1 | NA | TRBV19 | TGTGCCAGTAGGGCCCAGGGGGCTTACAATGAGCAGTTCTTC | CASRAQGAYNEQFF
TRBJ2-7 | TRBD1 | NA | TRBV19 | TGTGCCAGTAGGGGGACAGGGGGGCCGTACGAGCAGTACTTC | CASRGTGGPYEQYF
TRBJ1-4 | NA | NA | TRBV5-1 | TGCGCCAGCAGCTTAAGCCCCGGGAGGAATGAAAAACTGTTTTTT | CASSLSPGRNEKLFF
TRBJ1-1 | NA | NA | TRBV19 | TGTGCCAGTAGTATAACAGGGTGGAACACTGAAGCTTTCTTT | CASSITGWNTEAFF
TRBJ1-5 | NA | once | TRBV20-1 | TGCAGTGCTGGAGGCCTTTCAGCCCAGCATTTT | CSAGGLSAQHF
TRBJ1-6 | TRBD1 | NA | TRBV6-1 | TGTGCCAGCAGTGGGACAGGGGGTGGCAATTCACCCCTCCACTTT | CASSGTGGGNSPLHF
TRBJ2-2 | NA | NA | TRBV7-6 | TGTGCCAGCAGCTTGAGGAACGGGAGACCGGCCGGGGAGCTGTTTTTT | CASSLRNGRPAGELFF
TRBJ2-7 | TRBD2 | NA | TRBV5-4 | TGTACCAGCAGCGCCGGGACTAGCGGGGTCCCTTACGAGCAGTACTTC | CTSSAGTSGVPYEQYF